Listed below are T cell receptor beta chains from one sample, sequenced in a study of Graves' ophthalmopathy and Graves' hyperthyroidism. One entry per CDR3 protein results from TCRdb running MiXCR on the multiplex PCR reads. The sample lists more than 150,000 distinct CDR3 sequences, about 40% occurring once. Input material: peripheral blood. These receptors all stem from a woman between 40 and 50 years old with Graves' ophthalmopathy. Both conserved end residues are part of each CDR3. The order of the fields is J gene, D gene, clone size, V gene, CDR3 DNA, CDR3 protein. D genes are given only for firm matches. Part of the rows lack a size; the others show once, few, many or a class for expanded clones.

>TRBJ2-7|-|many|TRBV28
TGTGCCAGCAGTTTATTTGGGGCAGGGGACTACGAGCAGTACTTC
CASSLFGAGDYEQYF
>TRBJ2-5|-|many|TRBV5-1
TGCGCCAGCAGCTTGGTAGAATCGGAGACCCAGTACTTC
CASSLVESETQYF
>TRBJ1-2|-|many|TRBV9
TGTGCCAGCAGCGTAGGGTTTAGCTATGGCTACACCTTC
CASSVGFSYGYTF
>TRBJ2-5|-|-|TRBV6-5
TGTGCCAGCAGCTTACCAGGGCCCCAAGGGGGGACCCAGTACTTC
CASSLPGPQGGTQYF
>TRBJ1-2|TRBD1|-|TRBV5-1
TGCGCCAGCAGCTTAGGGACAGGGGATTCGGCCACCTTC
CASSLGTGDSATF
>TRBJ1-6|-|few|TRBV27
TGTGCCAGCAGTTATTCCAGGGCGAATTCACCCCTCCACTTT
CASSYSRANSPLHF
>TRBJ2-5|TRBD2|once|TRBV10-1
TGCGCCAGCAAAGGTGGCGGGAGAGAAAGGGAGACCCAGTACTTC
CASKGGGRERETQYF
>TRBJ2-5|TRBD1|-|TRBV7-2
TGTGCCAGCAGCTTGGACAGGACTCGGGAGACCCAGTACTTC
CASSLDRTRETQYF
>TRBJ2-7|TRBD2|-|TRBV11-2
TGTGCCAGCAGCTTCCAGCGGGAGGGCCGTCGGGAGCAGTACTTC
CASSFQREGRREQYF
>TRBJ1-5|-|many|TRBV6-5
TGTGCCAGCAGTCCACGGGGGGGCCGGAGCAATCAGCCCCAGCATTTT
CASSPRGGRSNQPQHF
>TRBJ2-7|-|-|TRBV12-3/TRBV12-4
TGTGCCAGCAGTTTAGGAGCGGTTGGGGAGCAGTACTTC
CASSLGAVGEQYF
>TRBJ1-5|TRBD1|many|TRBV7-8
TGTGCCAGCAGCTTAAGCAGGGGGCTAAATCAGCCCCAGCATTTT
CASSLSRGLNQPQHF
>TRBJ1-1|-|-|TRBV12-3/TRBV12-4
TGTGCCAGCGGAAACAGCTACACTGAAGCTTTCTTT
CASGNSYTEAFF
>TRBJ1-1|-|-|TRBV24-1
TGTGCCACCAGGCAAGGCCGCGCTTTCTTT
CATRQGRAFF
>TRBJ1-5|-|many|TRBV5-5
TGTGCCAGCAGCTTGGTTCTTAGCAATCAGCCCCAGCATTTT
CASSLVLSNQPQHF
>TRBJ1-2|-|many|TRBV12-3/TRBV12-4
TGTGCCAGCAGTTTTCGTAGCTTTTATGGCTACACCTTC
CASSFRSFYGYTF
>TRBJ1-5|TRBD1|-|TRBV6-1
TGTGCCAGCAGTGGGGACAGGGTCCGCCAGCCCCAGCATTTT
CASSGDRVRQPQHF
>TRBJ1-5|TRBD1|many|TRBV7-2
TGTGCCAGCAGCTTAGGCTGGACAGGGTTCCCCCAGCATTTT
CASSLGWTGFPQHF
>TRBJ2-7|-|-|TRBV28
TGTGCCAGCAGTTCACTCTCACAGGGTAAGGGCTACGAGCAGTACTTC
CASSSLSQGKGYEQYF
>TRBJ2-5|TRBD1|-|TRBV7-2
TGTGCCAGCAGCAACGGGGAGAGGGGGCGAGAAGAGACCCAGTACTTC
CASSNGERGREETQYF
>TRBJ2-5|-|many|TRBV24-1
TGTGCCACCGGGGAAGAGGAGACCCAGTACTTC
CATGEEETQYF
>TRBJ2-7|-|many|TRBV20-1
TGCAGTGCACAAGACCGGGACTTTGCCTACGAGCAGTACTTC
CSAQDRDFAYEQYF
>TRBJ1-2|-|many|TRBV6-5
TGTGCCAGCAGTTCAGGGTGGGGGAACTATGGCTACACCTTC
CASSSGWGNYGYTF
>TRBJ1-2|-|many|TRBV15
TGTGCCACCAGCCCGGACATTAACTATGGCTACACCTTC
CATSPDINYGYTF
>TRBJ2-5|TRBD2|-|TRBV5-1
TGCGCCAGCAGCGAGACTTCCGGGACTATGAAGACCCAGTACTTC
CASSETSGTMKTQYF
>TRBJ2-2|-|many|TRBV7-8
TGTGCCAGCAGCCACCACAGTTTAATTACAGCGAACACCGGGGAGCTGTTTTTT
CASSHHSLITANTGELFF
>TRBJ2-7|TRBD1|many|TRBV30
TGTGCCTGGACAGGACACCGGGACAGGCCGACCTACGAGCAGTACTTC
CAWTGHRDRPTYEQYF
>TRBJ2-7|-|few|TRBV30
TGTGCCATAAGTCCGGGATCATACTCCTACGAGCAGTACTTC
CAISPGSYSYEQYF
>TRBJ1-1|TRBD1|few|TRBV28
TGTGCCAGCAGTCCCGGACAGGGCCACACTGAAGCTTTCTTT
CASSPGQGHTEAFF
>TRBJ1-2|TRBD1|many|TRBV12-3/TRBV12-4
TGTGCCAGCAGTTCGGGGACAGGGTACGGTGGCTACACCTTC
CASSSGTGYGGYTF
>TRBJ1-1|-|-|TRBV28
TGTGCCAGCATCCCGGGATTCCTGGGGGGCACTGAAGCTTTCTTT
CASIPGFLGGTEAFF